The rows below give T cell receptor beta chains drawn from one sample of a study of OX40 agonist ivuxolimab in advanced cancers. The method was immunoSEQ multiplex PCR; TCRdb's version includes in-frame clones alone and lacks a portion of them. The top ten hold 21% of the sample, which has approximately 38,000 clones, about 82% seen once. This sample comprised CD4+ or CD8+ T cells sorted from blood, obtained in a trial of the OX40 agonist ivuxolimab. The origin of the receptors is an adult with an advanced solid tumor such as melanoma, head and neck, liver or kidney cancer. Each CDR3 is given with its conserved first and last residue. D genes are given only for firm matches. The listing skips clone size in some rows; elsewhere it reads once, few, many or a size class.

j_gene: TRBJ2-7; v_gene: TRBV2; abundance: .; d_gene: TRBD1; len: 14; CDR3aa: CASSETQGSYEQYF; CDR3nt: TGTGCCAGCAGTGAAACACAGGGGTCCTACGAGCAGTACTTC
j_gene: TRBJ2-1; v_gene: TRBV28; abundance: once; d_gene: TRBD2; len: 15; CDR3aa: CASGGGVSSYNEQFF; CDR3nt: TGTGCCAGCGGGGGAGGGGTGAGCTCCTACAATGAGCAGTTCTTC
j_gene: TRBJ2-7; v_gene: TRBV7-2; abundance: .; d_gene: .; len: 14; CDR3aa: CASSARGAAYEQYF; CDR3nt: TGTGCCAGCAGCGCCCGGGGAGCGGCCTACGAGCAGTACTTC
j_gene: TRBJ1-1; v_gene: TRBV30; abundance: .; d_gene: .; len: 13; CDR3aa: CAWSLGRNTEAFF; CDR3nt: TGTGCCTGGAGTCTAGGTAGGAACACTGAAGCTTTCTTT
j_gene: TRBJ2-1; v_gene: TRBV6-1; abundance: .; d_gene: .; len: 14; CDR3aa: CASKVFQRGNEQFF; CDR3nt: TGTGCCAGCAAAGTGTTCCAGCGCGGCAATGAGCAGTTCTTC
j_gene: TRBJ2-5; v_gene: TRBV10-3; abundance: once; d_gene: .; len: 13; CDR3aa: CAIKGTLQETQYF; CDR3nt: TGTGCCATCAAAGGGACACTGCAAGAGACCCAGTACTTC
j_gene: TRBJ1-1; v_gene: TRBV7-9; abundance: .; d_gene: .; len: 14; CDR3aa: CASRSTPLALEAFF; CDR3nt: TGTGCCAGCAGGTCTACCCCTCTTGCGCTTGAAGCTTTCTTT
j_gene: TRBJ2-7; v_gene: TRBV10-3; abundance: once; d_gene: .; len: 14; CDR3aa: CAISESRRDYEQYF; CDR3nt: TGTGCCATCAGTGAGTCGAGGCGGGACTACGAGCAGTACTTC
j_gene: TRBJ2-5; v_gene: TRBV4-2; abundance: .; d_gene: .; len: 16; CDR3aa: CASSPHEGVGQETQYF; CDR3nt: TGTGCCAGCAGCCCCCACGAGGGAGTAGGCCAAGAGACCCAGTACTTC
j_gene: TRBJ2-1; v_gene: TRBV27; abundance: .; d_gene: .; len: 13; CDR3aa: CASSFQSGNEQFF; CDR3nt: TGTGCCAGCAGTTTCCAGTCTGGCAATGAGCAGTTCTTC
j_gene: TRBJ2-7; v_gene: TRBV11-2; abundance: few; d_gene: .; len: 13; CDR3aa: CASSLILDYEQYF; CDR3nt: TGTGCCAGCAGCTTGATACTGGACTACGAGCAGTACTTC
j_gene: TRBJ2-5; v_gene: TRBV7-6; abundance: few; d_gene: .; len: 15; CDR3aa: CASKVGGLAQETQYF; CDR3nt: TGTGCCTCCAAAGTGGGGGGTTTGGCCCAAGAGACCCAGTACTTC
j_gene: TRBJ1-2; v_gene: TRBV7-6; abundance: .; d_gene: .; len: 13; CDR3aa: CASSLGGDYGYTF; CDR3nt: TGTGCCAGCAGCTTAGGGGGGGACTATGGCTACACCTTC
j_gene: TRBJ2-7; v_gene: TRBV28; abundance: .; d_gene: .; len: 15; CDR3aa: CVSSSFWAGVSEQYF; CDR3nt: TGTGTCAGCAGTTCCTTCTGGGCAGGGGTAAGCGAGCAGTACTTC
j_gene: TRBJ2-6; v_gene: TRBV19; abundance: .; d_gene: .; len: 15; CDR3aa: CASSIDRSGANVLTF; CDR3nt: TGTGCCAGTAGTATTGACAGGTCTGGGGCCAACGTCCTGACTTTC
j_gene: TRBJ1-2; v_gene: TRBV5-4; abundance: .; d_gene: .; len: 15; CDR3aa: CASSISGWVNYGYTF; CDR3nt: TGTGCCAGCAGCATCTCAGGGTGGGTTAACTATGGCTACACCTTC
j_gene: TRBJ2-1; v_gene: TRBV4-1; abundance: .; d_gene: .; len: 12; CDR3aa: CASSQVNNEQFF; CDR3nt: TGCGCCAGCAGCCAGGTTAACAATGAGCAGTTCTTC
j_gene: TRBJ2-7; v_gene: TRBV6-6; abundance: few; d_gene: TRBD1; len: 14; CDR3aa: CASSAGTGRYEQYF; CDR3nt: TGTGCCAGCAGTGCTGGGACAGGGAGGTACGAGCAGTACTTC
j_gene: TRBJ1-2; v_gene: TRBV19; abundance: .; d_gene: TRBD1; len: 13; CDR3aa: CAGRDRVNDGYTF; CDR3nt: TGTGCCGGTCGGGACAGGGTAAATGATGGCTACACCTTC
j_gene: TRBJ1-3; v_gene: TRBV6-5; abundance: .; d_gene: .; len: 11; CDR3aa: CASRETASIYF; CDR3nt: TGTGCCAGCAGAGAGACAGCGAGCATATATTTT
j_gene: TRBJ2-7; v_gene: TRBV2; abundance: .; d_gene: TRBD2; len: 14; CDR3aa: CASSGTSGSYEQYF; CDR3nt: TGTGCCAGCAGTGGGACTAGCGGGTCATACGAGCAGTACTTC
j_gene: TRBJ2-1; v_gene: TRBV6-1; abundance: few; d_gene: TRBD2; len: 15; CDR3aa: CASSEESSGANEQFF; CDR3nt: TGTGCCAGCAGTGAAGAGTCTAGCGGGGCCAATGAGCAGTTCTTC
j_gene: TRBJ1-4; v_gene: TRBV15; abundance: once; d_gene: TRBD1; len: 15; CDR3aa: CATSRDQGAREKLFF; CDR3nt: TGTGCCACCAGCAGAGATCAGGGGGCGAGGGAAAAACTGTTTTTT
j_gene: TRBJ2-7; v_gene: TRBV6-5; abundance: .; d_gene: TRBD2; len: 15; CDR3aa: CASSSRSGKGYEQYF; CDR3nt: TGTGCCAGCAGTTCCCGAAGCGGGAAAGGCTACGAGCAGTACTTC
j_gene: TRBJ2-5; v_gene: TRBV5-1; abundance: .; d_gene: .; len: 14; CDR3aa: CASSLGDGQETQYF; CDR3nt: TGCGCCAGCAGCTTGGGGGACGGTCAAGAGACCCAGTACTTC
j_gene: TRBJ2-5; v_gene: TRBV7-9; abundance: once; d_gene: .; len: 11; CDR3aa: CASSLVETQYF; CDR3nt: TGTGCCAGCAGCTTAGTGGAGACCCAGTACTTC
j_gene: TRBJ2-7; v_gene: TRBV6-5; abundance: .; d_gene: .; len: 12; CDR3aa: CASSVSSYEQYF; CDR3nt: TGTGCCAGCAGTGTAAGCTCCTACGAGCAGTACTTC
j_gene: TRBJ2-1; v_gene: TRBV11-2; abundance: .; d_gene: .; len: 13; CDR3aa: CASRIARYNEQFF; CDR3nt: TGTGCCAGCAGGATAGCCAGATACAATGAGCAGTTCTTC
j_gene: TRBJ1-3; v_gene: TRBV6-5; abundance: once; d_gene: .; len: 16; CDR3aa: CASSYSTGNSGNTIYF; CDR3nt: TGTGCCAGCAGTTACTCGACAGGCAACTCTGGAAACACCATATATTTT
j_gene: TRBJ1-5; v_gene: TRBV28; abundance: .; d_gene: .; len: 13; CDR3aa: CASRGILNQPQHF; CDR3nt: TGTGCCAGCCGGGGGATACTAAATCAGCCCCAGCATTTT
j_gene: TRBJ2-7; v_gene: TRBV27; abundance: few; d_gene: .; len: 15; CDR3aa: CASSPYPTGAYEQYF; CDR3nt: TGTGCCAGCAGTCCCTATCCGACAGGTGCCTACGAGCAGTACTTC
j_gene: TRBJ2-1; v_gene: TRBV2; abundance: .; d_gene: .; len: 15; CDR3aa: CASSEARFSVDEQFF; CDR3nt: TGTGCCAGCAGTGAAGCGCGGTTCTCGGTAGATGAGCAGTTCTTC
j_gene: TRBJ2-7; v_gene: TRBV28; abundance: .; d_gene: TRBD1; len: 16; CDR3aa: CASSVGSGTGTYEQYF; CDR3nt: TGTGCCAGCAGCGTTGGGTCCGGGACAGGGACCTACGAGCAGTACTTC
j_gene: TRBJ1-6; v_gene: TRBV28; abundance: .; d_gene: .; len: 15; CDR3aa: CASSLGVGGNSPLHF; CDR3nt: TGTGCCAGCAGTTTAGGGGTGGGGGGCAATTCACCCCTCCACTTT